This T cell receptor (beta chain) was sequenced during a study of blood T cell repertoires in COVID-19. Turning to the study itself: Sites in the United States, Italy and Spain provided acute and convalescent COVID-19 samples. PBMCs, B-cell-depleted T cells, or T cells provided the cDNA or gDNA that made up the material.

Methods used by the authors: The authors estimated nucleated cell counts from reference gene primer amplification. Sequencing was performed with immunoSEQ multiplex PCR; in TCRdb, only in-frame clones are kept and a portion is missing. The V and J calls and clone size are taken from that table; D and trimming were inferred from the DNA. Of 90,000 to 130,000 clones detected, roughly four fifths appear once; the ten largest clones hold approximately 15%. The germline V gene encodes CDR1 SGHRS and CDR2 YFSETQ. Unmatched junction bases numbered 8, after V lost 4 bases and J lost 7 bases. The CDR3 is 14 residues long.

The chain combines TRBV5-1 with TRBJ2-7, with TRBD1 matching over 10 bases. The sequence was collected from a woman aged 55-69 years with acute or convalescent COVID-19. The specimen was peripheral blood. CDR3 sequence: CASSGGDRGSEQYF. In DNA form, the CDR3 reads TGCGCCAGCAGCGGCGGGGACAGGGGAAGTGAGCAGTACTTC. Combining the CDR3 with reference TRBV5-1 and TRBJ2-7 gives the whole variable domain KAGVTQTPRYLIKTRGQQVTLSCSPISGHRSVSWYQQTPGQGLQFLFEYFSETQRNKGNFPGRFSGRQFSNSRSEMNVSTLELGDSALYLCASSGGDRGSEQYFGPGTRLTVT.